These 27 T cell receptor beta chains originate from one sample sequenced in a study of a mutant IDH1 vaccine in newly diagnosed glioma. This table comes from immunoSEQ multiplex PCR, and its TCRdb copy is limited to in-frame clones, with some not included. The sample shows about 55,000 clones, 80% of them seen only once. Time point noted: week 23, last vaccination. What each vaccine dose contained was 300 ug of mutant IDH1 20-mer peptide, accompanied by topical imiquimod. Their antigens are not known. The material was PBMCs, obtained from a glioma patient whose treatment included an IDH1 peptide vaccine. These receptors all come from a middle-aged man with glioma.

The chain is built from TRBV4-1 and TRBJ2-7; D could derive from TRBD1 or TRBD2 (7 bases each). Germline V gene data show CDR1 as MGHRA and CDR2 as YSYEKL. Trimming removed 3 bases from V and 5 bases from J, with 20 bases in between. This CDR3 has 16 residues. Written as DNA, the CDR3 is TGCGCCAGCAGCCAGGGAACTACAGGGGAGGGGGACGAGCAGTACTTC. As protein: CASSQGTTGEGDEQYF.

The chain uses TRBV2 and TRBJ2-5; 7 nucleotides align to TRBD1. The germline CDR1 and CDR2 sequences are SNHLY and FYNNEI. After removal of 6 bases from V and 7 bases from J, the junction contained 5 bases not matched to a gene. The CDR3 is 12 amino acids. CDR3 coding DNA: TGTGCCAGCAGCCCCAGACAGGGGACCCAGTACTTC. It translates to CASSPRQGTQYF.

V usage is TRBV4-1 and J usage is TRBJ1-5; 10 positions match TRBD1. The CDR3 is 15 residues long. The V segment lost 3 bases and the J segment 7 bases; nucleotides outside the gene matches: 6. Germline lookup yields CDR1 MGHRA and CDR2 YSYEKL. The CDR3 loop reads CASSHPGQGSQPQHF. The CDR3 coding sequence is TGCGCCAGCAGCCATCCGGGACAGGGGTCACAGCCCCAGCATTTT.

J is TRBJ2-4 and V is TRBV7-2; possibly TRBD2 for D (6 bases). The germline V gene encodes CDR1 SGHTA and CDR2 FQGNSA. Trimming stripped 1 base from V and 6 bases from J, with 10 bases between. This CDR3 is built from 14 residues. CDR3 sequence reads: CASSLGQGLNIQYF. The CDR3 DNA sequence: TGTGCCAGCAGCTTAGGGCAGGGACTAAACATTCAGTACTTC.

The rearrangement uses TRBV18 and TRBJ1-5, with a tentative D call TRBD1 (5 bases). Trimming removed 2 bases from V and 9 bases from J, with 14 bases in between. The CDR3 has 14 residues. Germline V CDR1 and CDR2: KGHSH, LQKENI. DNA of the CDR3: TGTGCCAGCTCACCATCCGGGACCGGCGCGCCCCAGCATTTT. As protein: CASSPSGTGAPQHF.

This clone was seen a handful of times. CDR3 DNA sequence: TGTGCCAGCAGTGTGAGGGGGCTGAACACTGAAGCTTTCTTT. Translating gives CASSVRGLNTEAFF. The rearrangement uses TRBV2 and TRBJ1-1; TRBD1 matches at 7 bases. The V segment lost 4 bases and the J segment 0 bases; nucleotides outside the gene matches: 2. Germline V lookup: CDR1 SNHLY, CDR2 FYNNEI. The CDR3 spans 14 residues. The full variable domain, with the rest looked up from reference TRBV2 and TRBJ1-1, is EPEVTQTPSHQVTQMGQEVILRCVPISNHLYFYWYRQILGQKVEFLVSFYNNEISEKSEIFDDQFSVERPDGSNFTLKIRSTKLEDSAMYFCASSVRGLNTEAFFGQGTRLTVV.

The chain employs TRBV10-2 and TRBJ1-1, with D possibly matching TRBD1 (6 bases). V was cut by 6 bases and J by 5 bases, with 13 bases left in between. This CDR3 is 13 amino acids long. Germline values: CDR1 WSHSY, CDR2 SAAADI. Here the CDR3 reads CASRGGSVTEAFF. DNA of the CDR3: TGCGCCAGCAGAGGGGGTTCTGTGACTGAAGCTTTCTTT.

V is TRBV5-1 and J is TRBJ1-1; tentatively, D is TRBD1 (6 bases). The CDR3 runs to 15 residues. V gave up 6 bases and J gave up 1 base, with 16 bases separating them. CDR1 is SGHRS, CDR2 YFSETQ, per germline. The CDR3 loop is CASNSQGWENTEAFF. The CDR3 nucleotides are TGCGCCAGCAACTCACAGGGTTGGGAGAACACTGAAGCTTTCTTT.

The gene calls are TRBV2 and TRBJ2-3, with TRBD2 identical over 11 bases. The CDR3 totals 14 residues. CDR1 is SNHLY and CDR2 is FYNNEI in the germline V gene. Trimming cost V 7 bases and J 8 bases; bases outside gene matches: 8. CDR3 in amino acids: CASIIAGGPGTQYF. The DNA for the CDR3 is TGTGCCAGCATCATAGCGGGGGGGCCTGGTACGCAGTATTTT. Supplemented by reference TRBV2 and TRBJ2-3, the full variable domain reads EPEVTQTPSHQVTQMGQEVILRCVPISNHLYFYWYRQILGQKVEFLVSFYNNEISEKSEIFDDQFSVERPDGSNFTLKIRSTKLEDSAMYFCASIIAGGPGTQYFGPGTRLTVL.

Here the CDR3 reads CASSVEGGSYNEQFF. The CDR3 coding sequence is TGTGCCAGCAGCGTAGAAGGGGGGTCCTACAATGAGCAGTTCTTC. This chain joins TRBV9 and TRBJ2-1; D could derive from TRBD1 or TRBD2 (6 bases each). V was shortened by 0 bases and J by 1 base, with 8 bases between the two germline ends. This CDR3 spans 15 amino acids. The germline CDR1 and CDR2 sequences are SGDLS and YYNGEE.

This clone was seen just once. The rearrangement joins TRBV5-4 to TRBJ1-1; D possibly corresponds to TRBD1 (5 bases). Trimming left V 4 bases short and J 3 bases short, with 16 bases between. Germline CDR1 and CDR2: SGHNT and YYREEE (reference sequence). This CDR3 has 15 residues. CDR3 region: CASSTPAVGHTEAFF. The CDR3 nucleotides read TGTGCCAGCAGCACCCCGGCGGTGGGACACACTGAAGCTTTCTTT.

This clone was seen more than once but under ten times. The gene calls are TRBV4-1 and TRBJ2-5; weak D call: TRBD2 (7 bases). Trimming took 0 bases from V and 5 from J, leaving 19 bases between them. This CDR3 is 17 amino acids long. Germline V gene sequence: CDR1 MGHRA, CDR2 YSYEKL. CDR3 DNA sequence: TGCGCCAGCAGCCAAGAAGGATGGGGGGGGGCCCTCGAGACCCAGTACTTC. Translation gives CASSQEGWGGALETQYF.

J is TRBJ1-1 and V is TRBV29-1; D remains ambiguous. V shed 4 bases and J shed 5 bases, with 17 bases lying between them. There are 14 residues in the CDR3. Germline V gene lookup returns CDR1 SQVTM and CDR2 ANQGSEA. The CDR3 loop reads CSVGKSNRRTEAFF. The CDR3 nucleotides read TGCAGCGTTGGAAAAAGCAACCGGAGGACTGAAGCTTTCTTT. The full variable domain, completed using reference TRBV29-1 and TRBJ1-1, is SAVISQKPSRDICQRGTSLTIQCQVDSQVTMMFWYRQQPGQSLTLIATANQGSEATYESGFVIDKFPISRPNLTFSTLTVSNMSPEDSSIYLCSVGKSNRRTEAFFGQGTRLTVV.

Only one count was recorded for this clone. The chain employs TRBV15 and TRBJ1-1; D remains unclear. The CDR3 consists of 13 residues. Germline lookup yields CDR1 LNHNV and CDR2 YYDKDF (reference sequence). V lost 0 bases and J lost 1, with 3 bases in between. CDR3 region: CATSRDWNTEAFF. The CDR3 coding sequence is TGTGCCACCAGCAGAGATTGGAACACTGAAGCTTTCTTT.

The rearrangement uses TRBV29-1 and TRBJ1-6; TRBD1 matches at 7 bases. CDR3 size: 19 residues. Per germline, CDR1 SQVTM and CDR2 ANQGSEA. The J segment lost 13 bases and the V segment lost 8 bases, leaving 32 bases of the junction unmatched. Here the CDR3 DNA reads TGCAGCTTCCGCCACCCCTCCGACAGGGCGGGGGTTGTTGGCTTCCCCCTCCACTTT. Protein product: CSFRHPSDRAGVVGFPLHF.

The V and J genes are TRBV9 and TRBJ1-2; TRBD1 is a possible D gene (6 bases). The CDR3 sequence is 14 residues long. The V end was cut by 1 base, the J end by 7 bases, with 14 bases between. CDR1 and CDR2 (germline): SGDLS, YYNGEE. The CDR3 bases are TGTGCCAGCAGCGTATTAGCCGTACAGGGTGGCTACACCTTC. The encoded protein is CASSVLAVQGGYTF.

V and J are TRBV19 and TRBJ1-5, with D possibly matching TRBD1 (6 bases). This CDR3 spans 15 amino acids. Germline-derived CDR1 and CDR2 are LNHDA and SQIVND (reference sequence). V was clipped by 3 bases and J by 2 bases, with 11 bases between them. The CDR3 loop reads CASSIPAGGNQPQHF. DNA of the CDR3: TGTGCCAGTAGTATCCCTGCAGGGGGCAATCAGCCCCAGCATTTT.

The CDR3 protein is CASSDSVATSTDTQYF. The CDR3 nucleotides are TGTGCCAGCAGTGATAGTGTAGCGACGAGCACAGATACGCAGTATTTT. The V and J genes are TRBV2 and TRBJ2-3; the D gene is possibly TRBD2 (5 bases). Germline V lookup: CDR1 SNHLY, CDR2 FYNNEI. The CDR3 sequence is 16 residues long. The germline V and J ends were trimmed by 3 bases and 0 bases, with 13 bases remaining between them.

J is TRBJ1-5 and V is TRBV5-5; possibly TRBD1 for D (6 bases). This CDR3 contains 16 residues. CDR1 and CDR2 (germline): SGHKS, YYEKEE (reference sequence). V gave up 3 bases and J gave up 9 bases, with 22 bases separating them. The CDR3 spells CASSSRGGTGPWPQHF. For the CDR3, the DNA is TGTGCCAGCAGCTCCCGGGGGGGCACGGGTCCCTGGCCCCAGCATTTT.

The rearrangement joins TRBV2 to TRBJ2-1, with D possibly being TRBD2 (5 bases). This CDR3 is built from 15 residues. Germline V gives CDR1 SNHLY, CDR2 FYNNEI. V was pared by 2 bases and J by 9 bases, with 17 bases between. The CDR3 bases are TGTGCCAGCAGTGAACGATCGCAGGCACGGGGTGAGCAGTTCTTC. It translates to CASSERSQARGEQFF. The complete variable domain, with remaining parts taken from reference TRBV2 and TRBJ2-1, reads EPEVTQTPSHQVTQMGQEVILRCVPISNHLYFYWYRQILGQKVEFLVSFYNNEISEKSEIFDDQFSVERPDGSNFTLKIRSTKLEDSAMYFCASSERSQARGEQFFGPGTRLTVL.

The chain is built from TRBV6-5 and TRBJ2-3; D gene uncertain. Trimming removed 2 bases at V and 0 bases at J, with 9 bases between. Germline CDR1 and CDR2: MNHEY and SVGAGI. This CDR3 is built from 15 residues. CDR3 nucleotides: TGTGCCAGCAGTTACATTTCCGGGAGCACAGATACGCAGTATTTT. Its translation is CASSYISGSTDTQYF.

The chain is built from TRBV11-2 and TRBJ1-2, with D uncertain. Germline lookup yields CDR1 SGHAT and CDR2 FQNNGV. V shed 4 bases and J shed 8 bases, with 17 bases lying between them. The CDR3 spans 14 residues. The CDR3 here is CASSYRGGKRGYTF. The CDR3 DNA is TGTGCCAGCAGCTACCGTGGAGGGAAGAGGGGCTACACCTTC.

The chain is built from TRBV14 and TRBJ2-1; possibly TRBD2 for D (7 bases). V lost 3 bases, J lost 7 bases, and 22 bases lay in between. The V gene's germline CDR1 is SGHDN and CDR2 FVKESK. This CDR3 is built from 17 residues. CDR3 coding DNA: TGTGCCAGCAGCCACTCAAGGGGGGGGATCTGGGGGAATGAGCAGTTCTTC. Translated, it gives CASSHSRGGIWGNEQFF.

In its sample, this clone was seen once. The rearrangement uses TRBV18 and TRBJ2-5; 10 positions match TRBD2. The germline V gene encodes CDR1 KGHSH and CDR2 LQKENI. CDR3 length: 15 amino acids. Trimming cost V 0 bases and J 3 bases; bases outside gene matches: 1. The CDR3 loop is CASSPPGLAEETQYF. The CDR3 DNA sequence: TGTGCCAGCTCACCACCAGGACTAGCGGAAGAGACCCAGTACTTC.

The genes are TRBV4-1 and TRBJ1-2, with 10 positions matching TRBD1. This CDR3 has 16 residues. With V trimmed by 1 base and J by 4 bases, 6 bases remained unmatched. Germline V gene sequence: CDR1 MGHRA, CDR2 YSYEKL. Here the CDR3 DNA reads TGCGCCAGCAGCCAAGGAGACAGGGGGCCAGGCTATGGCTACACCTTC. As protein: CASSQGDRGPGYGYTF.

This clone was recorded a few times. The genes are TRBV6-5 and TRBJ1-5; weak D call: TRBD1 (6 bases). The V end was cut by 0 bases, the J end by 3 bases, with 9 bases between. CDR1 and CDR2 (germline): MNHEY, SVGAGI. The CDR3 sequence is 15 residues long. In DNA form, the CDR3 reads TGTGCCAGCAGTTACTCGACAGGTTTCAATCAGCCCCAGCATTTT. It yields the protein CASSYSTGFNQPQHF.

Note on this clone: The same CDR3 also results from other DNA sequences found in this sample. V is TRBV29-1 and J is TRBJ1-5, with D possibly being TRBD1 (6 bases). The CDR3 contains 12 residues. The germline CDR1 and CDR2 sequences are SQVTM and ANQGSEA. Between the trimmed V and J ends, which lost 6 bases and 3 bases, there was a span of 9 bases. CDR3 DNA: TGCAGCGTAGGGGGTTTCAATCAGCCCCAGCATTTT. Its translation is CSVGGFNQPQHF.